This T cell receptor beta chain was recorded in a study of blood T cell repertoires in COVID-19. Background on the study: PBMCs, B-cell-depleted T cells, or T cells were the source of the cDNA or gDNA that made up the material.

This CDR3 is 12 amino acids long. Germline V gene sequence: CDR1 MNHEY, CDR2 SVGEGT. The ends were cut back, 6 bases at V and 8 bases at J, with 13 bases in the middle. Original handling: Estimates of nucleated cell counts were drawn from the amplification of reference gene primers. Method: immunoSEQ multiplex PCR; TCRdb's copy keeps in-frame clones and lacks some. Clone size and V and J calls were adopted from that table, with D and trimming inferred from the DNA. Of about 180,000 clones listed, 80% to 90% are singletons. Material for sequencing was peripheral blood. This chain connects TRBV6-2 or TRBV6-3 to TRBJ1-2, with D uncertain. The receptor was isolated from a man between 18 and 35 years old who had recovered from COVID-19. CDR3 nucleotide sequence: TGTGCCAGCAGCCTAGCTCCGGGGGGCTACACCTTC. It yields the protein CASSLAPGGYTF.